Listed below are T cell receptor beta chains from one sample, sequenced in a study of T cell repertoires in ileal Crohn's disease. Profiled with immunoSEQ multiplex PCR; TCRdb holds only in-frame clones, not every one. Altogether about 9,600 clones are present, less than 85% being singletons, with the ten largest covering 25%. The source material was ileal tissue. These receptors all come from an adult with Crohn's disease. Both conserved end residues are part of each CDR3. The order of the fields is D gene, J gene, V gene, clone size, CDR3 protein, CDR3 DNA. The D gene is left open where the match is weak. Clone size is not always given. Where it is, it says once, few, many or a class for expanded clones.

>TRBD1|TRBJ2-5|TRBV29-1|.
CSVKTTGHETQYF
TGCAGCGTAAAAACGACAGGGCACGAGACCCAGTACTTC
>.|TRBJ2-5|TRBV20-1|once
CSARGSETQYF
TGCAGTGCTAGGGGGAGCGAGACCCAGTACTTC
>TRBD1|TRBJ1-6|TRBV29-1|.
CSVAWAGGNNSPLHF
TGCAGCGTTGCTTGGGCAGGGGGAAATAATTCACCCCTCCACTTT
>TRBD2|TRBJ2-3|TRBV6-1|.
CASRAGGSTDTQYF
TGTGCCAGCAGAGCGGGGGGCTCCACAGATACGCAGTATTTT
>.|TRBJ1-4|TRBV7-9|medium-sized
CASSLAALGPSKEKLFF
TGTGCCAGCAGCTTAGCCGCTCTGGGCCCAAGTAAAGAAAAACTGTTTTTT
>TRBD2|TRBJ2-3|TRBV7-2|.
CASSLGTSGYTDTQYF
TGTGCCAGCAGCCTAGGGACTAGCGGGTACACAGATACGCAGTATTTT
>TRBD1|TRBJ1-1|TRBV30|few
CAWDRDSEAFF
TGTGCCTGGGACCGGGACAGTGAAGCTTTCTTT
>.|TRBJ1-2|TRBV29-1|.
CSVGDRNYGYTF
TGCAGCGTCGGCGACAGGAATTATGGCTACACCTTC
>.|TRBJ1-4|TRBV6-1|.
CASSPDTKGEKLFF
TGTGCCAGCAGTCCGGACACGAAGGGTGAAAAACTGTTTTTT
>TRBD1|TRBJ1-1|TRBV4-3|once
CASSQGAGGLTEAFF
TGCGCCAGCAGCCAAGGGGCAGGGGGCCTCACTGAAGCTTTCTTT
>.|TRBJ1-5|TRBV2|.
CASSVQQAQPQHF
TGTGCCAGCAGTGTTCAACAGGCCCAGCCCCAGCATTTT
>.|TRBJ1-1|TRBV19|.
CASSIKGDTEAFF
TGTGCCAGTAGTATTAAAGGGGACACTGAAGCTTTCTTT
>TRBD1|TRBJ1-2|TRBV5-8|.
CASSEGAGQVHFLYGYTF
TGTGCCAGCAGCGAGGGGGCGGGACAGGTCCACTTCCTCTATGGCTACACCTTC
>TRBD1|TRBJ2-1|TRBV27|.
CASSRTGMAYNEQFF
TGTGCCAGCAGTCGGACAGGGATGGCCTACAATGAGCAGTTCTTC
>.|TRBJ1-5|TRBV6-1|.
CASSSQTGQRQPQHF
TGTGCCAGCAGTTCCCAGACAGGCCAAAGACAGCCCCAGCATTTT
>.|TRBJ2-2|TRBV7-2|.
CASSIPSGVTGELFF
TGTGCCAGCAGCATACCCTCAGGGGTCACCGGGGAGCTGTTTTTT
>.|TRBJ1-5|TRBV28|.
CASSLVAGNSNQPQHF
TGTGCCAGCAGTTTAGTCGCCGGGAATAGCAATCAGCCCCAGCATTTT
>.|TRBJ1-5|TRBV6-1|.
CATREGTDNQPQHF
TGTGCCACCAGAGAAGGGACTGACAATCAGCCCCAGCATTTT
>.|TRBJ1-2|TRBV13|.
CASSLAAAVVGAHGYTF
TGTGCCAGCAGCTTAGCCGCGGCAGTGGTAGGTGCCCATGGCTACACCTTC
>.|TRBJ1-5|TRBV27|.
CASGAGNQPQHF
TGTGCCAGCGGAGCTGGCAATCAGCCCCAGCATTTT